This note documents a single T cell receptor (beta chain) sequence. This sample is drawn from a study of beta chain features in type 1 diabetes. As every portion of the isolated RNA was reverse transcribed, the sequencing read expressed TCRB transcripts. Clones were read by immunoSEQ multiplex PCR, and TCRdb kept only the in-frame ones, dropping some. The table has 15,000 to 20,000 clones, about 53% seen once. With V trimmed by 3 bases and J by 0 bases, 2 bases remained unmatched. The CDR3 covers 14 residues. Germline V gene sequence: CDR1 MGHDK, CDR2 SYGVNS. Sequencing input: stem cell memory CD4+ T cells from blood. The origin of this receptor is a young man in good health. V is TRBV25-1 and J is TRBJ2-7, with TRBD1 identical over 7 bases. The CDR3 bases are TGTGCCAGCAGTGAGTCAGGGGGCTCCTACGAGCAGTACTTC. This translates into CASSESGGSYEQYF.